These 28 T cell receptor beta chains were all obtained from the same sample, sequenced in a study of CD8 T cells in ankylosing spondylitis. Study-level points and caveats: Ankylosing spondylitis blood appeared to carry a characteristic TCR beta motif of several highly homologous variants.

Their antigens remain unidentified. TCRdb ran MiXCR on the 5' RACE reads and lists one entry per CDR3 protein. The sample shows 470,000 or so distinct CDR3 sequences, 26% of them seen only once. Sequencing was done on a sample of blood, either unsorted or a sorted T cell fraction (not recorded which). All receptors derive from a male donor with ankylosing spondylitis.

This chain joins TRBV12-3 or TRBV12-4 and TRBJ2-4; 8 nucleotides line up with TRBD2. The junction had 5 bases not matched to a gene; V was cut back by 7 bases and J by 6 bases. The CDR3 consists of 13 residues. The CDR3 loop reads CASTGGAGNIQYF. CDR3 DNA: TGTGCCAGCACGGGAGGGGCGGGAAACATTCAGTACTTC.

This clonotype has a handful of counts. This rearrangement joins TRBV6-5 to TRBJ1-1; D possibly corresponds to TRBD1 (5 bases). Trimming stripped 2 bases from V and 0 bases from J, with 7 bases between. Germline V gene data show CDR1 as MNHEY and CDR2 as SVGAGI. The CDR3 is 14 amino acids. CDR3 coding DNA: TGTGCCAGCAGTTACCCAGGGATGAACACTGAAGCTTTCTTT. This gives the protein CASSYPGMNTEAFF.

This clonotype turned up a few times. This rearrangement joins TRBV11-2 to TRBJ2-1; tentative D call: TRBD1 (5 bases). There are 13 residues in the CDR3. Germline loops: CDR1 SGHAT, CDR2 FQNNGV. V dropped 1 base and J dropped 9 bases, with 10 bases sitting between them. The CDR3 is CASSLVRAGEQFF. The DNA for the CDR3 is TGTGCCAGCAGCTTAGTCAGGGCCGGTGAGCAGTTCTTC.

This clonotype has more than one count but fewer than ten. The chain recombines TRBV29-1 with TRBJ2-1, with 11 bases matching TRBD2. The junction had 6 bases not matched to a gene; V was cut back by 1 base and J by 4 bases. CDR1 is SQVTM, CDR2 ANQGSEA, per germline. The CDR3 sequence is 16 residues long. The CDR3 region has the DNA TGCAGCGTTGAAGGTACTAGCGGGAGTGTGTACAATGAGCAGTTCTTC. Translating gives CSVEGTSGSVYNEQFF.

This clonotype was observed a few times. V usage is TRBV27 and J usage is TRBJ2-2; 9 bases map to TRBD1. Germline CDR1 MNHEY, CDR2 SMNVEV (reference sequence). CDR3 length equals 15 residues. V lost 6 bases to trimming and J lost 4 bases; unmatched junction nucleotides: 6. CDR3 DNA: TGTGCCAGCAGACCCACAGGGGGCGCCACCGGGGAGCTGTTTTTT. Its protein is CASRPTGGATGELFF.

The chain combines TRBV20-1 with TRBJ2-3; 9 nucleotides line up with TRBD2. The V and J ends lost 6 bases and 2 bases, in that order; junction bases with no gene match: 6. The CDR3 loop spans 14 amino acids. Germline CDR1 is DFQATT and CDR2 is SNEGSKA (reference sequence). This CDR3 reads CSAAGGPYTDTQYF. The CDR3 DNA reads as TGCAGTGCGGCGGGAGGGCCATACACAGATACGCAGTATTTT.

This clonotype has a count of ten or more. This rearrangement joins TRBV7-6 to TRBJ2-5; no firm D call. The germline gives CDR1 SGHVS, CDR2 FNYEAQ. The CDR3 is made up of 14 amino acids. Trimming cost V 0 bases and J 2 bases, with 7 bases left between them. In DNA, the CDR3 is TGTGCCAGCAGCTTAGCTTACGGGCAAGAGACCCAGTACTTC. Protein: CASSLAYGQETQYF. The variable domain in full, with the rest retrieved from reference TRBV7-6 and TRBJ2-5, is GAGVSQSPRYKVTKRGQDVALRCDPISGHVSLYWYRQALGQGPEFLTYFNYEAQQDKSGLPNDRFSAERPEGSISTLTIQRTEQRDSAMYRCASSLAYGQETQYFGPGTRLLVL.

The DNA for the CDR3 is TGTGCCAGCAGTCCAGCACAGGGAGGCTATGGCTACACCTTC. Its translation: CASSPAQGGYGYTF. V gene TRBV12-3 or TRBV12-4 combines with J gene TRBJ1-2, with D possibly being TRBD1 (6 bases). This CDR3 has 14 amino acids. V was shortened by 5 bases and J by 4 bases, with 14 bases between the two germline ends.

The J gene is TRBJ1-3, the V gene TRBV5-5; TRBD1 is a possible D gene (5 bases). The germline CDR1 and CDR2 sequences are SGHKS and YYEKEE (reference sequence). With 4 bases removed from V and 7 bases from J, the gap between germline ends came to 15 bases. CDR3 length: 14 residues. Written as DNA, the CDR3 is TGTGCCAGCAGCCCCTCGGGGGGACGTAACACCATATATTTT. It translates to CASSPSGGRNTIYF.

The sample holds a few counts of this clonotype. The genes are TRBV29-1 and TRBJ2-5; 7 bases are a match to TRBD2. With 7 bases clipped from V and 5 bases from J, the junction kept 13 bases outside the gene matches. The CDR3 consists of 14 residues. Germline V gene data show CDR1 as SQVTM and CDR2 as ANQGSEA. The CDR3 is CSAGGNHGMETQYF. The DNA of the CDR3 is TGCAGCGCCGGGGGGAACCACGGGATGGAGACCCAGTACTTC.

V is TRBV20-1 and J is TRBJ2-7; D remains unclear. Trimming shortened V by 4 bases and J by 2 bases, and 12 bases separated the two germline ends. Germline V gene sequence: CDR1 DFQATT, CDR2 SNEGSKA (reference sequence). The CDR3 has 13 amino acids. CDR3 DNA: TGCAGTGCTACGGACGCCTGGGCCTACGAGCAGTACTTC. Protein product: CSATDAWAYEQYF.

The rearrangement joins TRBV20-1 to TRBJ2-7; TRBD2 matches 8 bases. V trimming: 5 bases; J trimming: 2 bases; junction bases outside the gene matches: 8. Germline V CDR1 and CDR2: DFQATT, SNEGSKA (reference sequence). This CDR3 is 14 amino acids long. The CDR3 DNA follows: TGCAGTGCTCCGATTAGCGGGAAAACCTACGAGCAGTACTTC. It specifies CSAPISGKTYEQYF.

This clonotype was seen at least ten times. The chain links TRBV5-1 to TRBJ2-1; D perhaps matches TRBD2 (5 bases). This CDR3 comprises 16 residues. Germline CDR1 reads SGHRS; CDR2 reads YFSETQ. V was pared by 1 base and J by 0 bases, with 11 bases between. In DNA form, the CDR3 reads TGCGCCAGCAGCTTGCGTCTAGCAAGCTCCTACAATGAGCAGTTCTTC. This codes for CASSLRLASSYNEQFF.

This clonotype was picked up a small number of times. The rearrangement joins TRBV29-1 to TRBJ2-3; D perhaps matches TRBD2 (6 bases). V was cut by 4 bases and J by 6 bases, with 8 bases left in between. CDR1 and CDR2 (germline): SQVTM, ANQGSEA. There are 11 residues in the CDR3. Here the CDR3 reads CSVGGVDTQYF. In DNA form, the CDR3 reads TGCAGCGTTGGGGGGGTGGATACGCAGTATTTT.

This clonotype appeared a few times. V usage is TRBV29-1 and J usage is TRBJ1-1; no firm D call. Germline V lookup: CDR1 SQVTM, CDR2 ANQGSEA. V lost 4 bases to trimming and J lost 7 bases, with 16 bases between them. The CDR3 loop spans 13 amino acids. For the CDR3, the DNA is TGCAGCGTTGCTACCAACAGAAAGGGTGAAGCTTTCTTT. Translating gives CSVATNRKGEAFF.

This clonotype was found a few times. V and J are TRBV5-1 and TRBJ1-4; D is unclear. The V end was cut by 0 bases, the J end by 8 bases, with 14 bases between. Germline CDR1 is SGHRS and CDR2 is YFSETQ. The CDR3 runs to 15 residues. The CDR3 sequence is CASSLEAQIHEKLFF. CDR3 in DNA: TGCGCCAGCAGCTTGGAAGCACAGATCCACGAAAAACTGTTTTTT.

This clonotype was seen ten or more times. The chain joins TRBV29-1 to TRBJ1-5, with no clear D. Trimming took 4 bases from V and 4 from J, leaving 8 bases between them. Germline V gene lookup returns CDR1 SQVTM and CDR2 ANQGSEA. CDR3 length: 12 amino acids. CDR3 amino acids: CSVVIGNQPQHF. In nucleotides, the CDR3 is TGCAGCGTTGTAATTGGGAATCAGCCCCAGCATTTT.

The sample holds a few counts of this clonotype. The V gene is TRBV7-9, the J gene TRBJ2-7; 11 bases agree with TRBD2. Per the germline V gene, CDR1 is SEHNR and CDR2 is FQNEAQ (reference sequence). The CDR3 is 15 amino acids. Trimming cost V 3 bases and J 7 bases; bases outside gene matches: 8. In DNA form, the CDR3 reads TGTGCCAGCAGCTTGGGACTAGCGGACTCTGAGGAGCAGTACTTC. Translated, it gives CASSLGLADSEEQYF.

The rearrangement joins TRBV12-3 or TRBV12-4 to TRBJ2-3; D may correspond to TRBD1 or TRBD2 (6 bases each). This CDR3 region has 16 residues. V was pared by 10 bases and J by 3 bases, with 23 bases between. CDR3 DNA sequence: TGTGCCACCACCCCTCCGGCGCGGAGGGGGACAGATACGCAGTATTTT. Amino acids: CATTPPARRGTDTQYF.

This chain links TRBV19 with TRBJ2-1; D unclear. V was trimmed by 4 bases and J by 6 bases, leaving 10 bases between them. The CDR3 contains 13 residues. Per the germline V gene, CDR1 is LNHDA and CDR2 is SQIVND (reference sequence). CDR3 bases: TGTGCCAGTAGTAAAGAGCCCCCCAATGAGCAGTTCTTC. Protein: CASSKEPPNEQFF.

The J gene is TRBJ2-7, the V gene TRBV5-5; 11 positions match TRBD2. Germline CDR1 SGHKS, CDR2 YYEKEE (reference sequence). The length of the CDR3 is 16 residues. J was trimmed by 2 bases and V by 3 bases; bases with no gene match: 7. CDR3 protein: CASSSRTSGPTYEQYF. DNA of the CDR3: TGTGCCAGCAGCTCCCGGACTAGCGGGCCGACCTACGAGCAGTACTTC. Using reference TRBV5-5 and TRBJ2-7 for the parts outside the CDR3, the full variable domain is DAGVTQSPTHLIKTRGQQVTLRCSPISGHKSVSWYQQVLGQGPQFIFQYYEKEERGRGNFPDRFSARQFPNYSSELNVNALLLGDSALYLCASSSRTSGPTYEQYFGPGTRLTVT.

The chain employs TRBV27 and TRBJ1-1; D is perhaps TRBD1 (6 bases). Germline V gives CDR1 MNHEY, CDR2 SMNVEV (reference sequence). The V and J ends lost 5 bases and 0 bases respectively, with 13 bases between them. This CDR3 has 15 amino acids. The CDR3 coding sequence is TGTGCCAGCAGTAGGGGGGGCGGAATGAACACTGAAGCTTTCTTT. Encoded protein: CASSRGGGMNTEAFF.

The rearrangement uses TRBV21-1 and TRBJ2-3; whether TRBD2, the table's D call, matches the DNA was not checked. TRBV21-1 is annotated as a pseudogene. The CDR3 loop spans 20 amino acids. This CDR3 is CAHPERGLAALPPSTDTQYF. The DNA for the CDR3 is TGTGCCCATCCCGAACGGGGACTAGCGGCCTTACCCCCTAGCACAGATACGCAGTATTTT.

This chain joins TRBV7-2 and TRBJ2-6; tentative D call: TRBD2 (6 bases). Germline V CDR1 and CDR2: SGHTA, FQGNSA. The CDR3 runs 16 residues. Trimming removed 1 base from V and 5 bases from J, with 12 bases in between. CDR3: CASSLVLANRANVLTF. CDR3 bases: TGTGCCAGCAGCTTAGTACTAGCCAATAGGGCCAACGTCCTGACTTTC.

This clonotype was observed a few times. This sequence joins TRBV2 and TRBJ2-5; 12 bases fit TRBD1. V lost 8 bases to trimming and J lost 2 bases; unmatched junction nucleotides: 9. The CDR3 consists of 16 residues. CDR1 is SNHLY, CDR2 FYNNEI, per germline. The CDR3 protein is CASPKGQGASQETQYF. CDR3 nucleotides: TGTGCCAGCCCCAAGGGACAGGGGGCTTCTCAAGAGACCCAGTACTTC. The variable domain in full, completed from reference TRBV2 and TRBJ2-5, reads EPEVTQTPSHQVTQMGQEVILRCVPISNHLYFYWYRQILGQKVEFLVSFYNNEISEKSEIFDDQFSVERPDGSNFTLKIRSTKLEDSAMYFCASPKGQGASQETQYFGPGTRLLVL.

The rearrangement uses TRBV25-1 and TRBJ2-7, with D possibly TRBD1 on 6 matching bases. This CDR3 contains 13 residues. Germline loops: CDR1 MGHDK, CDR2 SYGVNS. V shed 6 bases and J shed 6 bases, with 15 bases lying between them. CDR3 amino acids: CASRGGTVGEQYF. In DNA form, the CDR3 reads TGTGCCAGCAGAGGGGGAACCGTGGGCGAGCAGTACTTC.

This clonotype has more than one count but fewer than ten. The V call is TRBV12-3 or TRBV12-4, the J call TRBJ1-2; D remains ambiguous. This CDR3 has 13 residues. V lost 2 bases and J lost 8, with 12 bases in between. The CDR3 sequence is CASSLTGREGYTF. DNA for the CDR3: TGTGCCAGCAGTTTAACCGGTCGCGAGGGCTACACCTTC.

The V gene is TRBV30, the J gene TRBJ1-1; TRBD1 aligns across 9 bases. The CDR3 loop spans 14 amino acids. Germline assignment: CDR1 GTSNPN and CDR2 SVGIG (reference sequence). V lost 0 bases, J lost 4 bases, and 3 bases stayed unmatched. This chain's CDR3 is CAWSVTGGSTEAFF. DNA of the CDR3: TGTGCCTGGAGTGTTACAGGGGGCTCCACTGAAGCTTTCTTT.